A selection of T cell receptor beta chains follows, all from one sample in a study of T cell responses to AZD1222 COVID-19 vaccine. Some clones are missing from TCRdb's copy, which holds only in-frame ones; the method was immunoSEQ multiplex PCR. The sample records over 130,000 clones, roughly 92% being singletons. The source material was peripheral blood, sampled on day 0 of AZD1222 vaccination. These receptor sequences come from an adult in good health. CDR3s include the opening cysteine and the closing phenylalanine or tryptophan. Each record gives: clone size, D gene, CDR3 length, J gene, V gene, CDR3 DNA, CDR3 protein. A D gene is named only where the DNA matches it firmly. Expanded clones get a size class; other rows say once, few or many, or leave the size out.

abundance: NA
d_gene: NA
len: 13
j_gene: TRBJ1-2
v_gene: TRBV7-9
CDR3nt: TGTGCCAGCAGCTCGCATGCAGTCTATGGCTACACCTTC
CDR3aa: CASSSHAVYGYTF

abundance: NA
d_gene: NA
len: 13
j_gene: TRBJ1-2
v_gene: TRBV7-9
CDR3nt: TGTGCCAGCAGCTCGACAGTAAACCATGGCTACACCTTC
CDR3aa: CASSSTVNHGYTF

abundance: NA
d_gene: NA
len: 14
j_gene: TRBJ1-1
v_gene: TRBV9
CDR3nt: TGTGCCAGCAGCGTATGGGGGGAAGGCCTTGAAGCTTTCTTT
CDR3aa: CASSVWGEGLEAFF

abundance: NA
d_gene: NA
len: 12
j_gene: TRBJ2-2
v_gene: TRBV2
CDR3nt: TGTGCCAGCAGTGAAAATCTGGGGGAGCTGTTTTTT
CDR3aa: CASSENLGELFF

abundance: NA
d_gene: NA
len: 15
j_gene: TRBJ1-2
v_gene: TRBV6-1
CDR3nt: TGTGCCAGCAGTGAAAAGGGAACAGGGACCTATGGCTACACCTTC
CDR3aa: CASSEKGTGTYGYTF

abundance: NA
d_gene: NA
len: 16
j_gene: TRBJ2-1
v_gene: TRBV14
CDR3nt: TGTGCCAGCAGCCAAGCGCCGGTGTCCGCCTACAATGAGCAGTTCTTC
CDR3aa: CASSQAPVSAYNEQFF

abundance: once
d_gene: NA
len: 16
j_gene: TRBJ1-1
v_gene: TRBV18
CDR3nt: TGTGCCAGCTCACCACCTTTCCGAACAGGGCAGACTGAAGCTTTCTTT
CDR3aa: CASSPPFRTGQTEAFF

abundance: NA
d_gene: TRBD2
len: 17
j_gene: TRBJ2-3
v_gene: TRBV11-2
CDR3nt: TGTGCCAGCAGCCCCGGACCGGGGGGAATGAAAACAGATACGCAGTATTTT
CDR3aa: CASSPGPGGMKTDTQYF

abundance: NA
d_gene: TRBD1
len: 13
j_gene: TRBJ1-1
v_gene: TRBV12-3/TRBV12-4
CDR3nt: TGTGCCAGCAGTCGAACAGGGGACACTGAAGCTTTCTTT
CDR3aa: CASSRTGDTEAFF

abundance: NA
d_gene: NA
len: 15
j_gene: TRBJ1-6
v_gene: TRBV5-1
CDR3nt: TGCGCCAGCAGCTTGGACGGCTCGAGAAGGTCACCCCTCCACTTT
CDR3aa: CASSLDGSRRSPLHF

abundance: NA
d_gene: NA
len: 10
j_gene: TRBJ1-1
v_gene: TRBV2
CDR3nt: TGTGCCAGCAGTGAATCGTTCGCTTTCTTT
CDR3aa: CASSESFAFF

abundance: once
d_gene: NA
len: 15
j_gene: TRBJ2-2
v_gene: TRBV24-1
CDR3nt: TGTGCCACCAGTGACCCTGACCCTTCCACCGGGGAGCTGTTTTTT
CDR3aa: CATSDPDPSTGELFF

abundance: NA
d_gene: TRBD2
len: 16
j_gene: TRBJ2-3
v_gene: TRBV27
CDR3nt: TGTGCCAGCAGTCCTGTGTCTAGCGGGGGGGCAGATACGCAGTATTTT
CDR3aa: CASSPVSSGGADTQYF

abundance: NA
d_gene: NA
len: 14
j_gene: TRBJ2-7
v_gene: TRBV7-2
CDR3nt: TGTGCCAGCAGCTCTGGACTGGAATCCTACGAGCAGTACTTC
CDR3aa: CASSSGLESYEQYF

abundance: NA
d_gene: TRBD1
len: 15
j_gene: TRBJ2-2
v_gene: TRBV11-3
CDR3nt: TGTGCCAGCAGCTCACGCGGACAGGGGGCCGGGGAGCTGTTTTTT
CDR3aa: CASSSRGQGAGELFF

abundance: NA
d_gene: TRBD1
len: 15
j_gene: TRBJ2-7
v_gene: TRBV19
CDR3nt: TGTGCCAGTAGTATCGGACAGGGGGCCTCCTACGAGCAGTACTTC
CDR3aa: CASSIGQGASYEQYF

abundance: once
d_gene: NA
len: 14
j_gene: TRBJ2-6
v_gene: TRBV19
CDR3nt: TGTGCCAGTAAGGGGTTTAGTGGGGCCAACGTCCTGACTTTC
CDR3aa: CASKGFSGANVLTF

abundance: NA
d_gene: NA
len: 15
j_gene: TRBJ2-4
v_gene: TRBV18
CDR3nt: TGTGCCAGCTCACCATCGGCCTTCGGGGAAAACATTCAGTACTTC
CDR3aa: CASSPSAFGENIQYF

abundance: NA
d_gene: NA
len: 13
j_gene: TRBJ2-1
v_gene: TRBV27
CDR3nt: TGTGCCAGCAGCCCACTAAGCCCCAATGAGCAGTTCTTC
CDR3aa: CASSPLSPNEQFF

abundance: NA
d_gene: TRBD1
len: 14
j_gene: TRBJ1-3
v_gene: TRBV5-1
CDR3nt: TGCGCCAGCAGCACCGGGACAGCTGGAAACACCATATATTTT
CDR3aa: CASSTGTAGNTIYF

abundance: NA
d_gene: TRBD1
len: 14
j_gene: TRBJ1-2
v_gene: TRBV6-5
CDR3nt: TGTGCCAGCAGTTACACAGGGGTAGACTATGGCTACACCTTC
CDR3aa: CASSYTGVDYGYTF

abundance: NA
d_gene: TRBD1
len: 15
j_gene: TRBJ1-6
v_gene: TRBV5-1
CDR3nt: TGCGCCAGCAGCTTTGGACAGGGGAGAGATTCACCCCTCCACTTT
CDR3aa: CASSFGQGRDSPLHF

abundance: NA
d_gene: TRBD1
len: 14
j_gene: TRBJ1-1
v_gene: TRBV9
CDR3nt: TGTGCCAGCAGGCCGGGACAGGGGTTGCCTGAAGCTTTCTTT
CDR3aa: CASRPGQGLPEAFF

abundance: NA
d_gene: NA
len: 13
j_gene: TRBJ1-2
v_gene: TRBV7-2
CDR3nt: TGTGCCAGCAGCTTAGGAGGGGTCTATGGCTACACCTTC
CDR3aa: CASSLGGVYGYTF

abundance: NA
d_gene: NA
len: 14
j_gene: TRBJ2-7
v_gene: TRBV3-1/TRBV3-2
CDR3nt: TGTGCCAGCTCATCGTCGTATGGGTCGTACGAGCAGTACTTC
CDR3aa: CASSSSYGSYEQYF

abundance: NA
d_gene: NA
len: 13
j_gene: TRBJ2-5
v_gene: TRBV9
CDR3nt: TGTGCCAGCAGCGTACAGGCCGAAGAGACCCAGTACTTC
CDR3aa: CASSVQAEETQYF

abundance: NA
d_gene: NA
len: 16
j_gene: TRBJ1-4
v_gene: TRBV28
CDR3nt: TGTGCCAGCAGTTTGAGGACACCCGCAACTAATGAAAAACTGTTTTTT
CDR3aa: CASSLRTPATNEKLFF

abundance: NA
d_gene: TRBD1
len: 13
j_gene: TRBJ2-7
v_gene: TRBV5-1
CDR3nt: TGCGCCAGCAGCTTGATGACAGGGAGCGAGCAGTACTTC
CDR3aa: CASSLMTGSEQYF

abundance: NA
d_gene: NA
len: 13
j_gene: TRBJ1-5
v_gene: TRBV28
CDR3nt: TGTGCCAGCAGTTGGGAGGGAAACCAGCCCCAGCATTTT
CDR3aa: CASSWEGNQPQHF

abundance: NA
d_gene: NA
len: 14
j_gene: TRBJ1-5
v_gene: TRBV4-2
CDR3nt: TGTGCCAGCAGCCAAGAGGATTCGAATCAGCCCCAGCATTTT
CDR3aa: CASSQEDSNQPQHF

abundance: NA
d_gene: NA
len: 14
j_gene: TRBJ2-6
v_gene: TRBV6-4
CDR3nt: TGTGCCAGCAGTGACTCGGCTGGGGCCAACGTCCTGACTTTC
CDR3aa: CASSDSAGANVLTF